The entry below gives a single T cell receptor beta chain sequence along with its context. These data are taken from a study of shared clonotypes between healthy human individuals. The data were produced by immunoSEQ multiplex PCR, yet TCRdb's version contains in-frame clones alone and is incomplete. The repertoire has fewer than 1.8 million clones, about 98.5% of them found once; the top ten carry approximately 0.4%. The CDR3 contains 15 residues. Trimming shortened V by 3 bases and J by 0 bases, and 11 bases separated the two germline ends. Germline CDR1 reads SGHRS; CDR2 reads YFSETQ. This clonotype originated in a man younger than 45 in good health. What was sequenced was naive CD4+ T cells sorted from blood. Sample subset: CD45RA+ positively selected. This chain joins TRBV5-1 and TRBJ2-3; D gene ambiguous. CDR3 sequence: CASSWMPLSTDTQYF. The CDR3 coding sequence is TGCGCCAGCAGCTGGATGCCCCTCAGCACAGATACGCAGTATTTT.